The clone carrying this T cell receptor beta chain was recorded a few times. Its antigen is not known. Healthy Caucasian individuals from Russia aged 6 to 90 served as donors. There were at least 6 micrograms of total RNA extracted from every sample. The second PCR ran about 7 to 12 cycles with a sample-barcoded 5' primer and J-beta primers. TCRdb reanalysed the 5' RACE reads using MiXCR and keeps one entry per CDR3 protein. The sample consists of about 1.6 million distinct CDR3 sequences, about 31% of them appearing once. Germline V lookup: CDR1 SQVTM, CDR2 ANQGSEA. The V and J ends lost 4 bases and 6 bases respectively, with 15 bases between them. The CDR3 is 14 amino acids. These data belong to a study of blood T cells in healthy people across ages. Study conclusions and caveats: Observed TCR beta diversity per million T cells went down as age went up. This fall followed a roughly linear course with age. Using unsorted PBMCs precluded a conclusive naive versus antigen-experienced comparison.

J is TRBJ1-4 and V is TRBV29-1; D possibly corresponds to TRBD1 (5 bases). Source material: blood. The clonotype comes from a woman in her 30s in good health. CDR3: CSVVEGANYEKLFF. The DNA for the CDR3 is TGCAGCGTTGTCGAAGGGGCGAATTATGAAAAACTGTTTTTT.